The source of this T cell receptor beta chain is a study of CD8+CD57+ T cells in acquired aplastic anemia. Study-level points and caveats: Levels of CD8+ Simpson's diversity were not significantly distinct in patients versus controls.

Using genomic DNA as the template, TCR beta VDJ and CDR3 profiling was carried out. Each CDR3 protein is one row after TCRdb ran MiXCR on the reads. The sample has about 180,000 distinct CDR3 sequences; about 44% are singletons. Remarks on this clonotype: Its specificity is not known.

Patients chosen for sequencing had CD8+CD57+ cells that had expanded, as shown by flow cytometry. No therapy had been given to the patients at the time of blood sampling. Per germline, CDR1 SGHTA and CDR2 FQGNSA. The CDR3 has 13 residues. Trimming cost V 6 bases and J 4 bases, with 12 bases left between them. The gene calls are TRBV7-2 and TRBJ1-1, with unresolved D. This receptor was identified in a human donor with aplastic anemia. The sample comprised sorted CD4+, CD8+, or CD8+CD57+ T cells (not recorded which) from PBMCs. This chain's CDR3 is CASSSKRVTEAFF. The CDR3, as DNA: TGTGCCAGCAGTTCCAAACGGGTCACTGAAGCTTTCTTT.